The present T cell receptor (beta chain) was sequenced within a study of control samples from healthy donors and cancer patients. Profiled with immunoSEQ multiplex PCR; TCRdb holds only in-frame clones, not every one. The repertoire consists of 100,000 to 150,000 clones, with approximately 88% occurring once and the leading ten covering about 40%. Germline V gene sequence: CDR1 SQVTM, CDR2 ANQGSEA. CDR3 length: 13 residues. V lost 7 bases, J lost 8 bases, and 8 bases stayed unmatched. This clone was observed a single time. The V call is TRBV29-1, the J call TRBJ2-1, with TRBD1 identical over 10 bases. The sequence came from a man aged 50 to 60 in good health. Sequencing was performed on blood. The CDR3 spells CSGRDRGSDEQFF. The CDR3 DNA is TGCAGCGGCAGGGACAGGGGATCGGATGAGCAGTTCTTC.